The present entry profiles one T cell receptor beta chain with its context. This entry belongs to a study of blood T cell repertoires in COVID-19. Study information: Some COVID-19 samples were acute and others convalescent; all came from the United States, Italy and Spain. T cells, B-cell-depleted T cells, or PBMCs provided the cDNA or gDNA that served as material.

CDR3 size: 15 residues. Trimming at V came to 4 bases and at J to 12 bases, leaving 8 bases not matched to a gene. CDR1 SEHNR and CDR2 FQNEAQ come from the germline V gene (reference sequence). Authors' data handling: Estimation of nucleated cell counts was performed using reference gene primer amplification. Profiled with immunoSEQ multiplex PCR; TCRdb holds only in-frame clones, not every one. D and trimming were read from the DNA, whereas the V and J calls and clone size are those reported in that table. The sample comprises 45,000 to 65,000 clones, around 90% of which are singletons, and around 18% rests with the top ten.

The chain links TRBV7-9 to TRBJ2-1; the match to TRBD2 covers 14 bases. The source is a human donor in a cohort sampled during active COVID-19. The sample consisted of peripheral blood. CDR3 residues: CASSSPGTSGGGQFF. In DNA, the CDR3 is TGTGCCAGCAGCTCCCCCGGGACTAGCGGGGGCGGGCAGTTCTTC.